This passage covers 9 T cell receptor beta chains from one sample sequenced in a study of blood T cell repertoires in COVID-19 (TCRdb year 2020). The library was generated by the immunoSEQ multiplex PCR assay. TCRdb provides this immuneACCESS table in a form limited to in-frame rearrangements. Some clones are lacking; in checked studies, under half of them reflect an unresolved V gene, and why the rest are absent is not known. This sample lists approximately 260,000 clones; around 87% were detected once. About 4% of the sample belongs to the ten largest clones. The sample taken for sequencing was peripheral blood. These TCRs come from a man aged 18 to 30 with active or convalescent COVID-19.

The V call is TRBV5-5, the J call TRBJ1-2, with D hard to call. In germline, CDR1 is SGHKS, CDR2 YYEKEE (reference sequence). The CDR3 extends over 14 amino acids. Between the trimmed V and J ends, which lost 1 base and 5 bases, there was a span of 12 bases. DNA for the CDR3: TGTGCCAGCAGCTTGTTGTACACGCCTTATGGCTACACCTTC. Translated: CASSLLYTPYGYTF.

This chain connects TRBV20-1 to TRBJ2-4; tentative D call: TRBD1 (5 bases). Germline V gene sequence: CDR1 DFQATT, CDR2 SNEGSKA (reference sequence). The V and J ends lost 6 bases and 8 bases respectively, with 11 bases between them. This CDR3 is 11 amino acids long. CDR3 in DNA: TGCAGTGCGCAGGGTGCGGACATTCAGTACTTC. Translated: CSAQGADIQYF.

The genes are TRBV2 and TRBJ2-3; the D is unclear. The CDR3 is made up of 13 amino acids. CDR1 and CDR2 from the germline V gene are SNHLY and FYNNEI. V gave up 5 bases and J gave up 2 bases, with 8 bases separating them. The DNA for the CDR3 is TGTGCCAGCAGTAGCGTCTACACAGATACGCAGTATTTT. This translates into CASSSVYTDTQYF.

The CDR3 bases are TGTGCCAGCAGTGACTCGACAGGGGCTGAGACCCAGTACTTC. This translates into CASSDSTGAETQYF. The chain recombines TRBV2 with TRBJ2-5, with TRBD1 matching 8 bases. Germline trimming cut 3 bases from V and 5 bases from J; bases unmatched to any gene: 5. This CDR3 is built from 14 residues. Germline CDR1 reads SNHLY; CDR2 reads FYNNEI. The entire variable domain, with the rest obtained from reference TRBV2 and TRBJ2-5, is as follows: EPEVTQTPSHQVTQMGQEVILRCVPISNHLYFYWYRQILGQKVEFLVSFYNNEISEKSEIFDDQFSVERPDGSNFTLKIRSTKLEDSAMYFCASSDSTGAETQYFGPGTRLLVL.

This chain's CDR3 is CASTMGADGYTF. The CDR3 bases are TGTGCCAGCACCATGGGGGCAGATGGCTACACCTTC. The chain has TRBV5-8 and TRBJ1-2; the D gene is possibly TRBD1 (6 bases). Trimming cost V 6 bases and J 6 bases, with 12 bases left between them. Germline CDR1 is SGHTS and CDR2 is YDEGEE. The CDR3 contains 12 residues.

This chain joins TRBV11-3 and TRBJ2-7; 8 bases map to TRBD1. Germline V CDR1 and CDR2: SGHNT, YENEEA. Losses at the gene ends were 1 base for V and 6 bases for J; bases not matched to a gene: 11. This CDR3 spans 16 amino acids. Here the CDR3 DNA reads TGTGCCAGCAGCTTAGCCTCACAGGGGGACAGTAGCGAGCAGTACTTC. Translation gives CASSLASQGDSSEQYF.

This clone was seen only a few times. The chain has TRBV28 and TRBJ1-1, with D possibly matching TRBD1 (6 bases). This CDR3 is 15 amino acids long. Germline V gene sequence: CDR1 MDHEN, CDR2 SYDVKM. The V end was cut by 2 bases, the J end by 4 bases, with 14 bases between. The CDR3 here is CASSLRPARGTEAFF. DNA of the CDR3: TGTGCCAGCAGTTTAAGGCCAGCCAGGGGCACTGAAGCTTTCTTT.

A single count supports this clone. The CDR3 sequence: CASSLQVSDNEQFF. CDR3 DNA sequence: TGTGCCAGCTCACTACAGGTCTCTGACAATGAGCAGTTCTTC. V usage is TRBV18 and J usage is TRBJ2-1, with D perhaps TRBD1 (5 bases). V dropped 4 bases and J dropped 5 bases, with 12 bases sitting between them. The CDR3 sequence is 14 residues long. Germline CDR1 KGHSH, CDR2 LQKENI.

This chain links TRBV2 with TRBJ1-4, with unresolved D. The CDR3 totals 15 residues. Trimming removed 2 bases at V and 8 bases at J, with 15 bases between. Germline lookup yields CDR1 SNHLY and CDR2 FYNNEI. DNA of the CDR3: TGTGCCAGCAGTGAAATCCGGGAAGGTGGGGAAAAACTGTTTTTT. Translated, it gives CASSEIREGGEKLFF.